This entry describes one T cell receptor beta chain. Its target is not known. Germline CDR1 and CDR2: SGHAT and FQNNGV. The V and J ends lost 3 bases and 2 bases, in that order; junction bases with no gene match: 7. The CDR3 sequence is 16 residues long. The record originates from a study of graft-versus-host responses after intestinal transplantation. Study results and caveats: Early post-transplant HvG declines showed an association with peak circulating GvH clone levels.

Produced via immunoSEQ multiplex PCR; TCRdb's table is partial and in-frame only. Here the sample spans 90,000 to 95,000 clones, roughly 91% being singletons. This clonotype was sampled from a human donor who received an intestinal transplant. Material: unstimulated CD8+ T cells sorted from spleen or lymph node cells, obtained before intestinal transplant. This chain uses TRBV11-2 with TRBJ1-1, with TRBD1 matching over 9 bases. The CDR3: CASSLMWDRENTEAFF. The CDR3 DNA reads as TGTGCCAGCAGCTTGATGTGGGACAGGGAAAACACTGAAGCTTTCTTT.